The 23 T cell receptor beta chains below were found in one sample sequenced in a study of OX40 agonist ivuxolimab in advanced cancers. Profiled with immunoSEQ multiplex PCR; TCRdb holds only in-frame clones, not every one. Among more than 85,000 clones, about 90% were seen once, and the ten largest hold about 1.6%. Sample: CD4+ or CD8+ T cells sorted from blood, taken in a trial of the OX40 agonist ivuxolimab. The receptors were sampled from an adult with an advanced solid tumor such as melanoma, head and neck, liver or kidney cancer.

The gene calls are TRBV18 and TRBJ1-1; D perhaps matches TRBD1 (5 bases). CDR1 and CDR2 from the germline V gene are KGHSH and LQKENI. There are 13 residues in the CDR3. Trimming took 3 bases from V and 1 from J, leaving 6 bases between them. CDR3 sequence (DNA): TGTGCCAGCTCACCGACAGCGAACACTGAAGCTTTCTTT. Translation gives CASSPTANTEAFF.

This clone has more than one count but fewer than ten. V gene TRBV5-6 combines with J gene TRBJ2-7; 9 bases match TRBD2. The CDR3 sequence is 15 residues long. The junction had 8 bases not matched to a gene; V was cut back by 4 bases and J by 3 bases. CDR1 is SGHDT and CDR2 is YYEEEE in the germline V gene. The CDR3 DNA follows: TGTGCCAGCAGCCCGACTAGCGGAGATTTCTACGAGCAGTACTTC. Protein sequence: CASSPTSGDFYEQYF.

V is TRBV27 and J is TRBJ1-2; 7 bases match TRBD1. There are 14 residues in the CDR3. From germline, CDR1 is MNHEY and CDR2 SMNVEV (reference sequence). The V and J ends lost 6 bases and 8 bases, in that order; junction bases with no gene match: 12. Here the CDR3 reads CASSPGQSSWGYTF. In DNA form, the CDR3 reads TGTGCCAGCAGCCCGGGACAGTCATCCTGGGGCTACACCTTC.

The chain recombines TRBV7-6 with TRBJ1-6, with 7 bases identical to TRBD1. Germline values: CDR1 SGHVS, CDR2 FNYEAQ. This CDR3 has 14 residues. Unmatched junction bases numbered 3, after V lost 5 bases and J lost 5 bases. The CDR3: CASSPGQDNSPLHF. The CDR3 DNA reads TGTGCCAGCAGCCCCGGACAGGATAATTCACCCCTCCACTTT.

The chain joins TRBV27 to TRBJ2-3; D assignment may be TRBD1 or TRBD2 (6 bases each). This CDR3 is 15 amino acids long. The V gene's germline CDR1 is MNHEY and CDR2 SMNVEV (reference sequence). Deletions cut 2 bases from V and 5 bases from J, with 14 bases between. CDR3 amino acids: CASSLTTGARDTQYF. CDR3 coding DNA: TGTGCCAGCAGTTTAACGACGGGGGCACGAGATACGCAGTATTTT.

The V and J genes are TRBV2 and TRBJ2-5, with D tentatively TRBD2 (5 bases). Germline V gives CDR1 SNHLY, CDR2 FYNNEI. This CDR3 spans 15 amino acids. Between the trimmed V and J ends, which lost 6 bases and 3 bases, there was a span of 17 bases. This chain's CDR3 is CASSPGTRAEETQYF. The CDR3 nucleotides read TGTGCCAGCAGCCCGGGTACTAGAGCAGAAGAGACCCAGTACTTC.

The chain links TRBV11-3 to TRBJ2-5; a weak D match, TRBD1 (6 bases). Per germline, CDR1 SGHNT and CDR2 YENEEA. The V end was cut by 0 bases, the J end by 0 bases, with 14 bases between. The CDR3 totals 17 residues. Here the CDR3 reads CASSLDSGTLYQETQYF. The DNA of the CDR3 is TGTGCCAGCAGCTTAGATTCCGGGACACTCTACCAAGAGACCCAGTACTTC.

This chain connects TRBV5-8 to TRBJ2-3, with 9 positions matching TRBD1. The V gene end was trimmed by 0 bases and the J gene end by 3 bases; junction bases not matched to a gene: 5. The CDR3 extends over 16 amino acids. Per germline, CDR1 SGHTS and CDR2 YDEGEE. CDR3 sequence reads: CASSLAWTGATDTQYF. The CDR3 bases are TGTGCCAGCAGCTTGGCATGGACAGGGGCAACAGATACGCAGTATTTT.

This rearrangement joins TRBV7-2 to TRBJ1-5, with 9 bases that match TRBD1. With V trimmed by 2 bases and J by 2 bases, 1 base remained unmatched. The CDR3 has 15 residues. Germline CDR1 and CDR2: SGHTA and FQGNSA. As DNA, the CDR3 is TGTGCCAGCAGCTTAAGGACAGGGGGCAATCAGCCCCAGCATTTT. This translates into CASSLRTGGNQPQHF.

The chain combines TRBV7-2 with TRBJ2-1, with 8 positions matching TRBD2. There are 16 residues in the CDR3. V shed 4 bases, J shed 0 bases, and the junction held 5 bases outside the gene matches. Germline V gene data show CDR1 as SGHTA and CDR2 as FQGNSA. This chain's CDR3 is CASSYVAGSSYNEQFF. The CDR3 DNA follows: TGTGCCAGCAGCTATGTAGCGGGAAGCTCCTACAATGAGCAGTTCTTC.

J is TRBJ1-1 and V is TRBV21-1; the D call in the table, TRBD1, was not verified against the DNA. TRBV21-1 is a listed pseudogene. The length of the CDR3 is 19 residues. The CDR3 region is CASSKSGTGDFLMNTEAFF. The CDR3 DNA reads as TGTGCCAGCAGCAAATCTGGGACAGGGGACTTCCTTATGAACACTGAAGCTTTCTTT.

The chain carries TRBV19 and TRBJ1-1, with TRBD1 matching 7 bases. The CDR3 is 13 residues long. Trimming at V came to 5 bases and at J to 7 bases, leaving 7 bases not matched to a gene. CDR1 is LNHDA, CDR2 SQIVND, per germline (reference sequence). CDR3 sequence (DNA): TGTGCCAGTAGTGAGGACCGGGACAGTGAAGCTTTCTTT. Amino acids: CASSEDRDSEAFF.

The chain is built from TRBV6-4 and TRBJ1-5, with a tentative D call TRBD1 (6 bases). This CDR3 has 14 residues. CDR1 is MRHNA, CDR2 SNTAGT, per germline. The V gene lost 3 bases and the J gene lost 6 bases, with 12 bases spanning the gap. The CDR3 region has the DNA TGTGCCAGCAGTGAGGGGGCAAGGAGTCAGCCCCAGCATTTT. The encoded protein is CASSEGARSQPQHF.

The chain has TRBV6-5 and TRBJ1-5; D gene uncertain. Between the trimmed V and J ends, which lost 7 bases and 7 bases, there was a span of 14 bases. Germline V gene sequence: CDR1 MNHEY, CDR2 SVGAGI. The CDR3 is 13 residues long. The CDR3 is CASNSGMEQPQHF. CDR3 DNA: TGTGCCAGCAACAGCGGGATGGAGCAGCCCCAGCATTTT.

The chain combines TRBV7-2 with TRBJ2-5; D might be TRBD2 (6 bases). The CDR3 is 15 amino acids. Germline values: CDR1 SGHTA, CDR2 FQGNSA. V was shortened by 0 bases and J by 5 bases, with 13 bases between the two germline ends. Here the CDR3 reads CASSLAVTGGETQYF. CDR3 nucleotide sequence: TGTGCCAGCAGCTTAGCGGTTACCGGGGGTGAGACCCAGTACTTC.

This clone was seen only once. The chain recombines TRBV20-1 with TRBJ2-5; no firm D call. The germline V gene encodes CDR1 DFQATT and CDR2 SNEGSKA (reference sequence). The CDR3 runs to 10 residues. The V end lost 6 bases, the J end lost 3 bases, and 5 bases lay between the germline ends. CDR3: CSAQKETQYF. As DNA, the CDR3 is TGCAGTGCCCAGAAAGAGACCCAGTACTTC.

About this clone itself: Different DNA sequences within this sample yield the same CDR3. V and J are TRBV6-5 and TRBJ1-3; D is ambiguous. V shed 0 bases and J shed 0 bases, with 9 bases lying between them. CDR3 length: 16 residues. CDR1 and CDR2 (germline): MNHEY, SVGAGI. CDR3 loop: CASSYSGGVSGNTIYF. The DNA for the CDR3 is TGTGCCAGCAGTTACTCGGGCGGTGTCTCTGGAAACACCATATATTTT.

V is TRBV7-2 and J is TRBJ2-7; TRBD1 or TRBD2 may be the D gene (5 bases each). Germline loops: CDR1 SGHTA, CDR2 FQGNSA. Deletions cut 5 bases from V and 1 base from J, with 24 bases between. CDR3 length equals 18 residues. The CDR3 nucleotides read TGTGCCAGCAGCGATCCCGGGACGATCCTGTTTAGGTCCTACGAGCAGTACTTC. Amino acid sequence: CASSDPGTILFRSYEQYF.

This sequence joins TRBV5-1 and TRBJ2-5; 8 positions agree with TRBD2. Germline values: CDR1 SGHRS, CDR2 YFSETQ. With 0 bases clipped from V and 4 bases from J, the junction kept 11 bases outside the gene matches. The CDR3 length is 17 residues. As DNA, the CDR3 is TGCGCCAGCAGCTTGGTGCTGAGCGGGGGTGTGGGAGAGACCCAGTACTTC. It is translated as CASSLVLSGGVGETQYF.

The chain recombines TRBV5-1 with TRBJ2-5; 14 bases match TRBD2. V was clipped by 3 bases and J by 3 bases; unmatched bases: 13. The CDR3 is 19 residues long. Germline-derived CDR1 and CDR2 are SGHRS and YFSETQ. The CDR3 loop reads CASSSRRLAGGPNEETQYF. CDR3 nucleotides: TGCGCCAGCAGCTCCCGACGACTAGCGGGAGGGCCTAACGAAGAGACCCAGTACTTC.

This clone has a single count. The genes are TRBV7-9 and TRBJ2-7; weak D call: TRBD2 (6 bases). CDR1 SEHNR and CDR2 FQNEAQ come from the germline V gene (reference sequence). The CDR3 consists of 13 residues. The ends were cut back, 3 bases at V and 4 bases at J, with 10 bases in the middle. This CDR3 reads CASSFVRGYEQYF. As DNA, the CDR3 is TGTGCCAGCAGCTTTGTACGGGGGTACGAGCAGTACTTC.

CDR3 residues: CASSYRGETQYF. The CDR3 DNA sequence: TGTGCCAGCAGCTACAGGGGAGAGACCCAGTACTTC. This rearrangement joins TRBV7-9 to TRBJ2-5, with 7 positions matching TRBD1. This CDR3 region has 12 residues. V shed 4 bases, J shed 4 bases, and the junction held 0 bases outside the gene matches. CDR1 is SEHNR, CDR2 FQNEAQ, per germline (reference sequence).

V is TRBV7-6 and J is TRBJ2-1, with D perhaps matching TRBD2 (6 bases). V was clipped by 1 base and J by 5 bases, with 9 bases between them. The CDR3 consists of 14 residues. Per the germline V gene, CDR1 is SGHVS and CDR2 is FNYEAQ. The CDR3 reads CASSLDSGNNEQFF. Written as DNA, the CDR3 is TGTGCCAGCAGCTTAGATAGCGGTAACAATGAGCAGTTCTTC.